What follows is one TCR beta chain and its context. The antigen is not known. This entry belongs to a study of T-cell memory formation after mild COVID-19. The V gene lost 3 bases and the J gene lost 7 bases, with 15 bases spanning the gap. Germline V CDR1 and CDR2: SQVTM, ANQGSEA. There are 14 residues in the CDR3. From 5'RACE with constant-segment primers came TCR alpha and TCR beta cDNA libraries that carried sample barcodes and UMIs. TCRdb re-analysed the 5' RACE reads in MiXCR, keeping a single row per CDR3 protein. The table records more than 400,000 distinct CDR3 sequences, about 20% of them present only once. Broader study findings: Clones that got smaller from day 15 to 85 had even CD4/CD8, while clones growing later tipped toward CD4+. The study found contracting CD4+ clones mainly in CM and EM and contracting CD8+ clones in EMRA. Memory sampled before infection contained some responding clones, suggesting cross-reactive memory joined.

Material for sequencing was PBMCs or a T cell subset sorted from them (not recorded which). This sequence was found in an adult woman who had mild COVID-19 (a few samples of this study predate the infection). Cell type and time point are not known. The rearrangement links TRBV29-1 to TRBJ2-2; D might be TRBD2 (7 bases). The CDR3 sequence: CSVDGRGRGGELFF. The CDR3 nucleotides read TGCAGCGTTGACGGGCGGGGGCGCGGCGGGGAGCTGTTTTTT.